This T cell receptor (beta chain) appears in the sequencing data of a study of human T cells and chemical hapten exposure. V shed 2 bases and J shed 4 bases, with 11 bases lying between them. The CDR3 is 14 amino acids. Germline V gene lookup returns CDR1 ENHRY and CDR2 SYGVKD. This clonotype was recorded a few times. Antigen unknown. Regarding the study as a whole: Significantly greater numbers of large CDR3 similarity clusters came from expanded TCRs than from controls. TCRs at a frequency above 1 in 1000 stayed unchanged with DPC sensitization.

Time point: pre-sensitization, week 0. Stated treatment: therapeutic diphenylcyclopropenone sensitization with weekly scalp DPC. The study drew its donors from alopecia patients who were 18 to 70 years old and suitable for DPC. TCRdb processed the RACE reads anew with MiXCR; each CDR3 protein has one entry. The repertoire consists of 350,000 to 400,000 distinct CDR3 sequences, with 4.5% to 6% occurring once and the leading ten covering approximately 2.4%. The chain has TRBV10-3 and TRBJ1-1; D remains unclear. The receptor's source is a woman between 45 and 65 years old with alopecia areata. Some clones in this sample may be carry-over from other donors' samples. The sequenced sample was whole blood, obtained in connection with sensitization to the hapten diphenylcyclopropenone (DPC). The CDR3 nucleotides read TGTGCCATCAGTGAGGTGACACGGGGCACTGAAGCTTTCTTT. Translated: CAISEVTRGTEAFF.